The present TCR beta chain was sequenced within a study of early T cells in non-severe SARS-CoV-2 infection. This clonotype was observed a few times. CDR3 length: 13 amino acids. V shed 7 bases and J shed 6 bases, with 14 bases lying between them. Individual cDNA molecules were tagged with unique molecular identifiers, the study reported. TCRdb analysed the 5' RACE reads with MiXCR anew, one entry per CDR3 protein. The table shows around 84,000 distinct CDR3 sequences, with roughly 10% occurring only once. Source: whole blood, taken at baseline. The source of this sequence is an adult who was a healthcare worker with PCR-confirmed SARS-CoV-2 infection or an uninfected control (not recorded which). This sequence joins TRBV12-3 or TRBV12-4 and TRBJ2-3; D possibly corresponds to TRBD2 (5 bases). The CDR3 region has the DNA TGTGCCAGCACCCGGACTGGGGTGGATACGCAGTATTTT. It translates to CASTRTGVDTQYF.